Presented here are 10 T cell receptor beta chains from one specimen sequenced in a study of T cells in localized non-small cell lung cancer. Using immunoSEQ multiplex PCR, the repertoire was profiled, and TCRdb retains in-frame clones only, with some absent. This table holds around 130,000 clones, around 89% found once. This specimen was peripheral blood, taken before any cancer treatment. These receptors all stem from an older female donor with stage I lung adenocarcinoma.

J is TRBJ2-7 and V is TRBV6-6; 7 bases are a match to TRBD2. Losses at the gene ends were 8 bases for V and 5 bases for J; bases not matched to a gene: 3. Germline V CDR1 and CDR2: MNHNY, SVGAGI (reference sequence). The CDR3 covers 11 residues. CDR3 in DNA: TGTGCCAGCGGGAGGGCCAACGAGCAGTACTTC. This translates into CASGRANEQYF.

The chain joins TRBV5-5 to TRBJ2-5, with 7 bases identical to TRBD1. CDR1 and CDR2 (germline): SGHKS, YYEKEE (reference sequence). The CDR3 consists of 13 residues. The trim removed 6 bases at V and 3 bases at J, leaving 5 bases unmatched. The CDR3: CASNYGTEETQYF. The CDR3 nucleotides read TGTGCCAGCAACTACGGGACAGAAGAGACCCAGTACTTC.

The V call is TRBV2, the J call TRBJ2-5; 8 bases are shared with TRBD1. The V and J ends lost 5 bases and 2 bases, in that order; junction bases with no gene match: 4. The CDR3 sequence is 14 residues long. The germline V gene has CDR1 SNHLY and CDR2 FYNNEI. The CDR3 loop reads CASSLQGGQETQYF. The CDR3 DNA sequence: TGTGCCAGCAGTTTACAGGGGGGACAAGAGACCCAGTACTTC.

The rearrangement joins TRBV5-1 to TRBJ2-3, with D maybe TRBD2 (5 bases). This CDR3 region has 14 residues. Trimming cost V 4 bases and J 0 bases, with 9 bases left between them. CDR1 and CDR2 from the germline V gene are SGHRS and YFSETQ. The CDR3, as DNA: TGCGCCAGCAGCAGCGGCCCTAGCACAGATACGCAGTATTTT. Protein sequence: CASSSGPSTDTQYF.

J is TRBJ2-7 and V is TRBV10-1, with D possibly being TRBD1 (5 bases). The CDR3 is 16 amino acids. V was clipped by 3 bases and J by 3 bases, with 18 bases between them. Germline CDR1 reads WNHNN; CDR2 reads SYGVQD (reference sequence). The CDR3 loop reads CASSDFIVSGRYEQYF. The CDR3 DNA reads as TGCGCCAGCAGTGATTTTATCGTGTCAGGGCGCTACGAGCAGTACTTC.

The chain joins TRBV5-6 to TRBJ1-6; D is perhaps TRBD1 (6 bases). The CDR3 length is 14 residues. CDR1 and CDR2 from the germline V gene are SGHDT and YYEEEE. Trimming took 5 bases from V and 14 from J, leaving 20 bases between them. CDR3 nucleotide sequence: TGTGCCAGCAGTCGGACAGCGCTTGAGGGGACCCTCCACTTT. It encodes CASSRTALEGTLHF. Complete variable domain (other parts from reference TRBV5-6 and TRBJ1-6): DAGVTQSPTHLIKTRGQQVTLRCSPKSGHDTVSWYQQALGQGPQFIFQYYEEEERQRGNFPDRFSGHQFPNYSSELNVNALLLGDSALYLCASSRTALEGTLHFGNGTRLTVT.

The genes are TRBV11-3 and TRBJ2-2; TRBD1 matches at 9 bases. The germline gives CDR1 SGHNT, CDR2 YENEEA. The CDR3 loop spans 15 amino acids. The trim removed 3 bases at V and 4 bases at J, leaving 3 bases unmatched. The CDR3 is CASSFPGQGTGELFF. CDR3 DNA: TGTGCCAGCAGCTTTCCGGGACAGGGCACCGGGGAGCTGTTTTTT.

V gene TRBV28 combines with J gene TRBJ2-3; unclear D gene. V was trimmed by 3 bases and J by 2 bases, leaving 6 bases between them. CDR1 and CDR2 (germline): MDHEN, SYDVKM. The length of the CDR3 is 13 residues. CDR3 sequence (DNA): TGTGCCAGCAGTTTTGTTTTCACAGATACGCAGTATTTT. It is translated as CASSFVFTDTQYF. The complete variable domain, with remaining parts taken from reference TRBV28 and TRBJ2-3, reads DVKVTQSSRYLVKRTGEKVFLECVQDMDHENMFWYRQDPGLGLRLIYFSYDVKMKEKGDIPEGYSVSREKKERFSLILESASTNQTSMYLCASSFVFTDTQYFGPGTRLTVL.

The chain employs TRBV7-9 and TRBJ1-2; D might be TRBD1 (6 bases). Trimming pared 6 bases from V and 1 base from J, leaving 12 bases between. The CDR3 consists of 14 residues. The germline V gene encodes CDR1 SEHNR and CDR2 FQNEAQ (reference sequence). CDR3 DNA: TGTGCCAGCAGTTACCCGGGACATAACTATGGCTACACCTTC. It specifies CASSYPGHNYGYTF.

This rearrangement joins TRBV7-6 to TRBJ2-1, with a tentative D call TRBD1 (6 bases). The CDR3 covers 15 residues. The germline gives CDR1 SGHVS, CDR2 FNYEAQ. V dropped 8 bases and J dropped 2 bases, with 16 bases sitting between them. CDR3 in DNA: TGTGCCAGCGGGGGCATACAGCTTACCTACAATGAGCAGTTCTTC. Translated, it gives CASGGIQLTYNEQFF.